This T cell receptor beta chain was retrieved from a study of human T cells and chemical hapten exposure. This clonotype appeared many times. Its antigen is unknown. V lost 5 bases and J lost 1, with 8 bases in between. Germline CDR1 reads SQVTM; CDR2 reads ANQGSEA. The CDR3 is 12 amino acids. The study, taken as a whole, reports: Versus controls, expanded TCRs had significantly more large CDR3 similarity clusters. The study found that DPC sensitization did not change TCRs above 1 in 1000 frequency.

Sample time point: pre-sensitization, week 0. Treatment in this sample: therapeutic diphenylcyclopropenone sensitization with weekly scalp DPC. The library labeled individual cDNA molecules by adding unique molecular identifiers to them. Source study methods: Counting gave a median of approximately 97,000 TCRs per sample, with values ranging from roughly 23,224 to 700,000. From the RACE reads, TCRdb called clonotypes with MiXCR, one entry per CDR3 protein. The V and J calls were not made by the authors but by TCRdb's processing. The sample includes under 400,000 distinct CDR3 sequences, about 5.1% of them seen just once.

Material: whole blood, obtained in connection with sensitization to the hapten diphenylcyclopropenone (DPC). The V gene is TRBV29-1, the J gene TRBJ2-5, with D hard to call. This sequence originates from a woman in her 50s with alopecia areata. Some clones in this sample may be carry-over from other donors' samples. CDR3 in amino acids: CSVSLSQETQYF. Written as DNA, the CDR3 is TGCAGCGTTTCACTCAGCCAAGAGACCCAGTACTTC.